What follows are 24 T cell receptor beta chains derived from one specimen sequenced in a study of CD8+ T cells in alopecia areata. The sequencing template was cDNA reverse transcribed from extracted RNA. Produced via immunoSEQ multiplex PCR; TCRdb's table is partial and in-frame only. The sample consists of 180,000 or so clones, about half of them appearing once. The treatment here: oral pan-JAK inhibitor, 5-10 mg twice daily. Sequences were derived from CD8+ T cells sorted from blood, sampled at approximately week 51, from a patient treated with tofacitinib. These receptors were obtained from a human donor with alopecia areata.

This clone was seen only once. The rearrangement links TRBV19 to TRBJ1-5; 7 bases fit TRBD1. V was pared by 4 bases and J by 5 bases, with 2 bases of the junction left unmatched. The CDR3 length is 13 residues. Germline-derived CDR1 and CDR2 are LNHDA and SQIVND (reference sequence). The CDR3 here is CASSNRGDQPQHF. In DNA form, the CDR3 reads TGTGCCAGTAGTAACAGGGGTGATCAGCCCCAGCATTTT. Full variable domain (missing parts from reference TRBV19 and TRBJ1-5): DGGITQSPKYLFRKEGQNVTLSCEQNLNHDAMYWYRQDPGQGLRLIYYSQIVNDFQKGDIAEGYSVSREKKESFPLTVTSAQKNPTAFYLCASSNRGDQPQHFGDGTRLSIL.

This rearrangement joins TRBV4-2 to TRBJ1-2; D ambiguous. The CDR3 loop spans 11 amino acids. V gave up 0 bases and J gave up 11 bases, with 7 bases separating them. Germline assignment: CDR1 LGHNA and CDR2 YNFKEQ. The CDR3 protein is CASSQDWAYTF. DNA for the CDR3: TGTGCCAGCAGCCAAGACTGGGCGTACACCTTC.

This clone was seen only a few times. The chain is built from TRBV30 and TRBJ1-4; no clear D gene. V gave up 0 bases and J gave up 0 bases, with 11 bases separating them. Germline CDR1 reads GTSNPN; CDR2 reads SVGIG (reference sequence). This CDR3 is 16 amino acids long. The CDR3 DNA reads as TGTGCCTGGAGTGTCCTGCGTCTTGCAACTAATGAAAAACTGTTTTTT. Translation gives CAWSVLRLATNEKLFF.

The chain couples TRBV5-6 to TRBJ2-7; TRBD1 matches 10 bases. The CDR3 runs 14 residues. CDR1 is SGHDT and CDR2 is YYEEEE in the germline V gene. Trimming took 3 bases from V and 3 from J; bases not matched to a gene: 3. CDR3 DNA: TGTGCCAGCAGCTCCGGGACAGGGGTCTACGAGCAGTACTTC. This sequence encodes CASSSGTGVYEQYF.

CDR3 loop: CASSLWTAGDTQYF. The DNA of the CDR3 is TGTGCCAGCAGTTTATGGACGGCAGGGGATACGCAGTATTTT. The chain recombines TRBV27 with TRBJ2-3; D perhaps matches TRBD1 (5 bases). V was clipped by 1 base and J by 6 bases, with 11 bases between them. The CDR3 length is 14 residues. CDR1 is MNHEY, CDR2 SMNVEV, per germline (reference sequence).

The rearrangement joins TRBV30 to TRBJ1-1; no firm D call. CDR3 length equals 12 residues. Germline CDR1 reads GTSNPN; CDR2 reads SVGIG (reference sequence). V dropped 3 bases and J dropped 5 bases, with 10 bases sitting between them. The CDR3 loop reads CAWSHHRTEAFF. The CDR3, as DNA: TGTGCCTGGAGCCATCACAGAACTGAAGCTTTCTTT.

This clone occurred a few times. This rearrangement joins TRBV7-9 to TRBJ1-1; D may be TRBD1 (5 bases). The V end lost 0 bases, the J end lost 12 bases, and 5 bases lay between the germline ends. The CDR3 runs 10 residues. Looked up from germline, CDR1 is SEHNR and CDR2 is FQNEAQ (reference sequence). This chain's CDR3 is CASSLAGPFF. The CDR3 coding sequence is TGTGCCAGCAGCTTAGCGGGGCCTTTCTTT.

The rearrangement joins TRBV27 to TRBJ2-7; TRBD2 matches 7 bases. The ends lost 3 bases at V and 4 bases at J; junction bases unmatched: 3. Per germline, CDR1 MNHEY and CDR2 SMNVEV (reference sequence). This CDR3 has 13 residues. The CDR3 sequence is CASSFWGGYEQYF. The CDR3 DNA reads TGTGCCAGCAGTTTTTGGGGGGGTTACGAGCAGTACTTC.

The chain recombines TRBV27 with TRBJ1-2; 8 bases align to TRBD1. V gave up 5 bases and J gave up 4 bases; unmatched junction bases: 6. The CDR3 runs to 14 residues. Germline V CDR1 and CDR2: MNHEY, SMNVEV (reference sequence). The CDR3 bases are TGTGCCAGCAGTAAGACAGGGGCACCCTATGGCTACACCTTC. This encodes CASSKTGAPYGYTF.

The chain carries TRBV25-1 and TRBJ2-7; 11 nucleotides match TRBD1. CDR1 MGHDK and CDR2 SYGVNS come from the germline V gene. The CDR3 consists of 14 residues. The V gene end was trimmed by 4 bases and the J gene end by 3 bases; junction bases not matched to a gene: 2. Here the CDR3 reads CASSAGTGGYEQYF. The DNA for the CDR3 is TGTGCCAGCAGTGCTGGGACAGGGGGCTACGAGCAGTACTTC.

The chain employs TRBV23-1 and TRBJ1-1; 11 nucleotides agree with TRBD1. TRBV23-1 is assigned to the ORF class and has an uncertain function. This CDR3 has 16 amino acids. J was trimmed by 3 bases and V by 0 bases; bases with no gene match: 3. The CDR3 region is CASSQSGGQGDTEAFF. Here the CDR3 DNA reads TGCGCCAGCAGTCAATCGGGGGGACAGGGGGACACTGAAGCTTTCTTT.

The chain recombines TRBV2 with TRBJ2-5; D remains unclear. The germline gives CDR1 SNHLY, CDR2 FYNNEI. Trimming took off 6 bases at V and 0 bases at J, with 14 bases between the two ends. The CDR3 sequence is 15 residues long. Here the CDR3 DNA reads TGTGCCAGCAGCCACTCCGGAACAGACCAAGAGACCCAGTACTTC. It translates to CASSHSGTDQETQYF.

The chain carries TRBV15 and TRBJ2-1; D might be TRBD2 (5 bases). The CDR3 runs 16 residues. Trimming pared 0 bases from V and 7 bases from J, leaving 16 bases between. The V gene's germline CDR1 is LNHNV and CDR2 YYDKDF (reference sequence). The DNA of the CDR3 is TGTGCCACCAGCAGAGACAGAAGCCTAGCCGAGAATGAGCAGTTCTTC. Protein sequence: CATSRDRSLAENEQFF.

CDR3 in DNA: TGTGCCAGCAGCTTAGACCAGAGCTCCTACAATGAGCAGTTCTTC. Protein: CASSLDQSSYNEQFF. The chain uses TRBV7-9 and TRBJ2-1, with D hard to call. This CDR3 comprises 15 residues. Germline-derived CDR1 and CDR2 are SEHNR and FQNEAQ (reference sequence). Trimming removed 1 base from V and 0 bases from J, with 7 bases in between.

The rearrangement uses TRBV2 and TRBJ1-5; D ambiguous. V dropped 10 bases and J dropped 0 bases, with 7 bases sitting between them. The CDR3 consists of 12 residues. Germline loops: CDR1 SNHLY, CDR2 FYNNEI. The CDR3: CATRGSNQPQHF. CDR3 DNA sequence: TGTGCCACCCGAGGTAGCAATCAGCCCCAGCATTTT. Variable domain in full (rest from reference TRBV2 and TRBJ1-5): EPEVTQTPSHQVTQMGQEVILRCVPISNHLYFYWYRQILGQKVEFLVSFYNNEISEKSEIFDDQFSVERPDGSNFTLKIRSTKLEDSAMYFCATRGSNQPQHFGDGTRLSIL.

This clone has only a few counts. This rearrangement joins TRBV5-1 to TRBJ1-4; 7 bases are shared with TRBD1. This CDR3 is 15 amino acids long. In germline, CDR1 is SGHRS, CDR2 YFSETQ. Unmatched junction bases numbered 12, after V lost 0 bases and J lost 13 bases. The CDR3: CASSLEATGKGVLFF. The CDR3, as DNA: TGCGCCAGCAGCTTGGAAGCGACAGGGAAAGGAGTACTGTTTTTT.

This chain links TRBV6-5 with TRBJ2-6; D is unresolved. Looked up from germline, CDR1 is MNHEY and CDR2 is SVGAGI. This CDR3 region has 14 residues. V was cut by 10 bases and J by 0 bases, with 10 bases left in between. CDR3 amino acids: CATLQRSGANVLTF. For the CDR3, the DNA is TGTGCCACGTTACAGCGCTCTGGGGCCAACGTCCTGACTTTC.

This clone was seen only a few times. The chain employs TRBV18 and TRBJ2-5; D gene ambiguous. The CDR3 has 14 residues. V was clipped by 1 base and J by 5 bases, with 11 bases between them. CDR1 and CDR2 (germline): KGHSH, LQKENI. The CDR3 here is CASSPQVNVETQYF. The CDR3 region has the DNA TGTGCCAGCTCACCACAGGTGAATGTCGAGACCCAGTACTTC.

The chain employs TRBV29-1 and TRBJ2-1, with 9 bases matching TRBD2. This CDR3 region has 14 residues. The J segment lost 6 bases and the V segment lost 5 bases, leaving 8 bases of the junction unmatched. From germline, CDR1 is SQVTM and CDR2 ANQGSEA. CDR3 residues: CSVHGTSKRNEQFF. The CDR3 region has the DNA TGCAGCGTTCATGGGACTAGCAAGCGCAATGAGCAGTTCTTC.

V gene TRBV25-1 combines with J gene TRBJ1-2, with 7 bases aligning to TRBD1. The CDR3 spans 17 residues. Germline-derived CDR1 and CDR2 are MGHDK and SYGVNS. J gave up 4 bases and V 3 bases, and 14 bases lay outside the gene matches. The CDR3 DNA sequence: TGTGCCAGCAGTGATGGGACAGAGACCGCATTACTCTATGGCTACACCTTC. This codes for CASSDGTETALLYGYTF.

The chain has TRBV30 and TRBJ2-7, with 7 bases lining up with TRBD1. The CDR3 extends over 13 amino acids. V lost 5 bases and J lost 4; bases outside the gene matches: 8. CDR1 and CDR2 (germline): GTSNPN, SVGIG (reference sequence). CDR3 region: CAWDLQGSYEQYF. DNA for the CDR3: TGTGCCTGGGACCTACAGGGGAGTTACGAGCAGTACTTC.

This clone was seen a handful of times. The same CDR3 also results from other DNA sequences found in this sample. The rearrangement links TRBV27 to TRBJ2-2; D is uncertain. V was trimmed by 3 bases and J by 2 bases, leaving 7 bases between them. The germline V gene encodes CDR1 MNHEY and CDR2 SMNVEV (reference sequence). This CDR3 has 14 residues. Here the CDR3 reads CASSLGFNTGELFF. CDR3 nucleotide sequence: TGTGCCAGCAGTTTGGGATTTAACACCGGGGAGCTGTTTTTT.

The V and J genes are TRBV13 and TRBJ2-5; no definite D call. The CDR3 runs to 13 residues. CDR1 is PRHDT and CDR2 is FYEKMQ in the germline V gene (reference sequence). V gave up 3 bases and J gave up 0 bases, with 5 bases separating them. CDR3 nucleotides: TGTGCCAGCAGCTTGGGGAACCAAGAGACCCAGTACTTC. Its protein is CASSLGNQETQYF.

The chain employs TRBV30 and TRBJ2-7, with TRBD2 identical over 7 bases. The CDR3 contains 16 residues. V shed 3 bases and J 4 bases; nucleotides not matched to a gene: 15. Germline lookup yields CDR1 GTSNPN and CDR2 SVGIG (reference sequence). This CDR3 is CAWSLLSAGDLYEQYF. Written as DNA, the CDR3 is TGTGCCTGGAGCCTTCTATCTGCGGGGGACTTGTACGAGCAGTACTTC.